The entry below describes one TCR beta chain. A far larger clone is only one base removed, so a read error is likely. These data originate in a study of low-dose radiotherapy and immunotherapy resistance in tumors. Study as a whole: A total of 13 Gy over 26 weeks was given to Cohort 2 as 1 Gy per fraction every two weeks.

The time point here: before trial treatment. Ipilimumab, nivolumab, aspirin, low-dose cyclophosphamide and low-dose radiotherapy were administered to donors. The patients who were eligible all carried advanced solid tumors that lacked tumor-infiltrating lymphocytes, meaning the tumors were TIL-negative. Alpha and beta chains were covered, as first-strand cDNA relied on TRAV- and TRBV-specific primers. TCR amplification used roughly 18 PCR cycles, a constant-region primer and a V-primer adapter. TCRdb analysed the reads with MiXCR anew, one entry per CDR3 protein. The sample shows approximately 90,000 distinct CDR3 sequences, 15% to 20% of them seen only once. Per the germline V gene, CDR1 is SGHRS and CDR2 is YFSETQ. The CDR3 is 15 residues long. The trim removed 1 base at V and 10 bases at J, leaving 7 bases unmatched.

The receptor comes from a male donor with prostate cancer. This chain uses TRBV5-1 with TRBJ2-1; 11 nucleotides line up with TRBD2. Sequenced material: PBMCs, taken before treatment. The CDR3 DNA reads TGCGCCAGCAGCTTGAGTAGCGGGGGGGCCGAAGAGCAGTTCTTC. It codes for CASSLSSGGAEEQFF.